The rows below give T cell receptor beta chains drawn from one sample of a study of shared clonotypes between healthy human individuals. Clones were read by immunoSEQ multiplex PCR, and TCRdb kept only the in-frame ones, dropping some. The sample has 1.4 million to 1.5 million clones, around 95% seen once. Sequencing input: naive CD4+ T cells sorted from blood. The receptors come from a young man in good health. CDR3s include the opening cysteine and the closing phenylalanine or tryptophan. Each record gives: J gene, V gene, D gene, CDR3 protein, CDR3 DNA. The D gene is left open where the match is weak.

j_call: TRBJ2-4
v_call: TRBV27
d_call: TRBD2
cdr3_aa: CASSLWASGSVGNIQYF
cdr3_nt: TGTGCCAGCAGTTTATGGGCTAGCGGGAGCGTGGGGAACATTCAGTACTTC

j_call: TRBJ2-7
v_call: TRBV27
d_call: .
cdr3_aa: CASALNPSYEQYF
cdr3_nt: TGTGCCAGCGCCTTAAATCCCAGCTACGAGCAGTACTTC

j_call: TRBJ1-2
v_call: TRBV19
d_call: TRBD1
cdr3_aa: CASRSDRGHFIYGYTF
cdr3_nt: TGTGCCAGTAGATCGGACAGGGGGCATTTTATCTATGGCTACACCTTC

j_call: TRBJ2-2
v_call: TRBV7-8
d_call: TRBD1
cdr3_aa: CASQKWDSTLTGELFF
cdr3_nt: TGTGCCAGCCAAAAATGGGACAGTACTCTCACCGGGGAGCTGTTTTTT

j_call: TRBJ2-6
v_call: TRBV7-3
d_call: .
cdr3_aa: CASSSTRTESGANVLTF
cdr3_nt: TGTGCCAGCAGCTCTACCAGGACGGAGTCTGGGGCCAACGTCCTGACTTTC

j_call: TRBJ2-7
v_call: TRBV10-2
d_call: .
cdr3_aa: CATWRQNSYEQYF
cdr3_nt: TGCGCCACCTGGAGGCAGAACTCCTACGAGCAGTACTTC

j_call: TRBJ2-7
v_call: TRBV5-8
d_call: .
cdr3_aa: CASSFVGQPGYEQYF
cdr3_nt: TGTGCCAGCAGCTTTGTAGGGCAACCCGGGTACGAGCAGTACTTC

j_call: TRBJ2-5
v_call: TRBV28
d_call: TRBD1
cdr3_aa: CASRSGTGWTETQYF
cdr3_nt: TGTGCCAGCAGGAGCGGGACAGGGTGGACAGAGACCCAGTACTTC

j_call: TRBJ2-3
v_call: TRBV18
d_call: .
cdr3_aa: CASSPGRITDTQYF
cdr3_nt: TGTGCCAGCTCACCCGGCAGAATCACAGATACGCAGTATTTT

j_call: TRBJ2-2
v_call: TRBV15
d_call: TRBD1
cdr3_aa: CATSRYRGPGELFF
cdr3_nt: TGTGCCACCAGCCGATACAGGGGGCCCGGGGAGTTGTTTTTT

j_call: TRBJ2-3
v_call: TRBV7-3
d_call: TRBD1
cdr3_aa: CASSLTGTGGGTDTQYF
cdr3_nt: TGTGCCAGCAGCTTAACGGGGACAGGGGGCGGCACAGATACGCAGTATTTT

j_call: TRBJ2-7
v_call: TRBV18
d_call: .
cdr3_aa: CASSWRERYEQYF
cdr3_nt: TGTGCCAGCTCTTGGAGGGAGCGGTACGAGCAGTACTTC

j_call: TRBJ2-7
v_call: TRBV20-1
d_call: .
cdr3_aa: CSARLSWEQYF
cdr3_nt: TGCAGTGCTAGACTCTCTTGGGAGCAGTACTTC

j_call: TRBJ1-5
v_call: TRBV7-2
d_call: .
cdr3_aa: CASSSQANQPQHF
cdr3_nt: TGTGCCAGCAGCTCGCAGGCCAATCAGCCCCAGCATTTT

j_call: TRBJ2-1
v_call: TRBV5-1
d_call: .
cdr3_aa: CASSLVPLGGTYNEQFF
cdr3_nt: TGCGCCAGCAGCTTGGTCCCTCTGGGCGGAACCTACAATGAGCAGTTCTTC